This TCR beta chain was recovered during a study of cytomegalovirus exposure and HLA in healthy donors. Study observations and caveats: Later analysis placed DRB1 highest and HLA-C lowest in TCR association rates, which differed by HLA locus.

In the PCR, 60 Vbeta and 13 Jbeta primers were used. TCRdb's table, derived via immunoSEQ multiplex PCR, lists solely in-frame clones and lacks some. Of 100,000 to 150,000 clones in the sample, 70% to 80% were seen once. As concerns this clone: Its antigen is unidentified.

CDR3 size: 12 residues. V was cut by 5 bases and J by 8 bases, with 12 bases left in between. CDR1 MNHNS and CDR2 SASEGT come from the germline V gene. The chain employs TRBV6-1 and TRBJ1-1; weak D call: TRBD1 (5 bases). The clonotype was recovered from a woman aged 60-70 years in good health and CMV-seropositive. The sequenced material came from PBMCs. The CDR3 spells CASSPGHTEAFF. CDR3 in DNA: TGTGCCAGCAGTCCCGGACATACAGAAGCTTTCTTT.